This section outlines one T cell receptor beta chain sequence together with its context. These data originate in a study of T cell responses to AZD1222 COVID-19 vaccine. The CDR3 has 13 amino acids. CDR1 MNHEY and CDR2 SVGAGI come from the germline V gene. The V end was cut by 8 bases, the J end by 0 bases, with 10 bases between. Using immunoSEQ multiplex PCR, the repertoire was profiled, and TCRdb retains in-frame clones only, with some absent. The table includes 100,000 to 150,000 clones, 75% to 95% detected once. This TCR was sampled from an adult who received the AZD1222 COVID-19 vaccine. Specimen: peripheral blood, collected 28 days after the second AZD1222 dose. V is TRBV6-5 and J is TRBJ1-1; TRBD1 might be the D (5 bases). This CDR3 is CASLGHLNTEAFF. CDR3 DNA sequence: TGTGCCAGCCTCGGACATCTGAACACTGAAGCTTTCTTT.